This T cell receptor (beta chain) was obtained from a study of blood T cell repertoires in COVID-19. Some clones are missing from TCRdb's copy, which holds only in-frame ones; the method was immunoSEQ multiplex PCR. The table records about 58,000 clones, roughly four fifths of them present only once. Deletions cut 1 base from V and 1 base from J, with 7 bases between. Per germline, CDR1 SGHVS and CDR2 FQNEAQ. The CDR3 is 15 amino acids. The receptor was derived from an elderly man with COVID-19, enrolled during active disease. Input material: peripheral blood. This sequence joins TRBV7-8 and TRBJ2-2; no reliable D call. The DNA for the CDR3 is TGTGCCAGCAGCTTAGGGGCTAAGAACACCGGGGAGCTGTTTTTT. It codes for CASSLGAKNTGELFF.